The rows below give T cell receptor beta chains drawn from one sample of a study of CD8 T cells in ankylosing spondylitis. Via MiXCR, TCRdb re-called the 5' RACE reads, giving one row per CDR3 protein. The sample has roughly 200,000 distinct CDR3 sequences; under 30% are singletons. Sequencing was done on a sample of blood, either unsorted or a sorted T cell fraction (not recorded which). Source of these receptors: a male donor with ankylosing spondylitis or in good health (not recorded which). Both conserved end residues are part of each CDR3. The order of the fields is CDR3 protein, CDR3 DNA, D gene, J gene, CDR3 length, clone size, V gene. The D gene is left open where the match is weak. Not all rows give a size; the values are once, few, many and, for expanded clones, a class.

cdr3_aa: CASRKLGTFTDTQYF
cdr3_nt: TGTGCCAGCAGGAAACTGGGGACGTTCACAGATACGCAGTATTTT
d_call: -
j_call: TRBJ2-3
cdr3_length: 15
clone_size: many
v_call: TRBV12-3/TRBV12-4

cdr3_aa: CASSLALLREAFF
cdr3_nt: TGTGCCAGCAGCTTAGCGTTGCTCCGTGAAGCTTTCTTT
d_call: -
j_call: TRBJ1-1
cdr3_length: 13
clone_size: many
v_call: TRBV7-2

cdr3_aa: CASSSETGPRTDTQYF
cdr3_nt: TGTGCCAGCAGTTCTGAGACAGGGCCCCGCACAGATACGCAGTATTTT
d_call: TRBD1
j_call: TRBJ2-3
cdr3_length: 16
clone_size: -
v_call: TRBV6-5

cdr3_aa: CSVELADNQPQHF
cdr3_nt: TGCAGCGTTGAACTGGCGGACAATCAGCCCCAGCATTTT
d_call: -
j_call: TRBJ1-5
cdr3_length: 13
clone_size: many
v_call: TRBV29-1

cdr3_aa: CASSLQATVEYF
cdr3_nt: TGTGCCAGCAGCCTCCAGGCGACAGTAGAGTACTTC
d_call: -
j_call: TRBJ2-7
cdr3_length: 12
clone_size: -
v_call: TRBV12-3/TRBV12-4

cdr3_aa: CSARASQSGNQPQHF
cdr3_nt: TGCAGTGCTAGGGCTTCACAGTCCGGCAATCAGCCCCAGCATTTT
d_call: -
j_call: TRBJ1-5
cdr3_length: 15
clone_size: few
v_call: TRBV20-1

cdr3_aa: CSDQQGREETQYF
cdr3_nt: TGCAGTGACCAACAGGGGAGGGAGGAGACCCAGTACTTC
d_call: -
j_call: TRBJ2-5
cdr3_length: 13
clone_size: -
v_call: TRBV20-1

cdr3_aa: CSVEDSGRSPDTQYF
cdr3_nt: TGCAGCGTTGAAGATAGCGGGAGATCCCCAGATACGCAGTATTTT
d_call: TRBD2
j_call: TRBJ2-3
cdr3_length: 15
clone_size: many
v_call: TRBV29-1

cdr3_aa: CSVGRGMETQYF
cdr3_nt: TGCAGCGTTGGAAGGGGGATGGAGACCCAGTACTTC
d_call: -
j_call: TRBJ2-5
cdr3_length: 12
clone_size: few
v_call: TRBV29-1

cdr3_aa: CASSVDGDSYNEQFF
cdr3_nt: TGTGCCAGCAGCGTAGACGGGGATTCCTACAATGAGCAGTTCTTC
d_call: -
j_call: TRBJ2-1
cdr3_length: 15
clone_size: few
v_call: TRBV9

cdr3_aa: CSATGLAYLPDTQYF
cdr3_nt: TGCAGTGCTACGGGACTAGCGTATTTACCGGATACGCAGTATTTT
d_call: TRBD2
j_call: TRBJ2-3
cdr3_length: 15
clone_size: -
v_call: TRBV20-1

cdr3_aa: CASSPGRKGGQETQYF
cdr3_nt: TGTGCCAGCAGCCCTGGTAGGAAGGGGGGCCAAGAGACCCAGTACTTC
d_call: -
j_call: TRBJ2-5
cdr3_length: 16
clone_size: -
v_call: TRBV7-2

cdr3_aa: CASSLKPASSYNEQFF
cdr3_nt: TGCGCCAGCAGCTTGAAACCCGCCAGCTCCTACAATGAGCAGTTCTTC
d_call: -
j_call: TRBJ2-1
cdr3_length: 16
clone_size: many
v_call: TRBV5-1

cdr3_aa: CASSLATGNRDEQYF
cdr3_nt: TGCGCCAGCAGCTTGGCCACGGGCAACAGGGACGAGCAGTACTTC
d_call: -
j_call: TRBJ2-7
cdr3_length: 15
clone_size: -
v_call: TRBV5-1

cdr3_aa: CASSRRLTGGSGTDTQYF
cdr3_nt: TGCGCCAGCAGCCGCCGACTGACAGGGGGCAGTGGGACAGATACGCAGTATTTT
d_call: TRBD1
j_call: TRBJ2-3
cdr3_length: 18
clone_size: many
v_call: TRBV5-1

cdr3_aa: CASKTIDGRTYGYTF
cdr3_nt: TGTGCCAGCAAAACGATCGACGGACGCACCTATGGCTACACCTTC
d_call: -
j_call: TRBJ1-2
cdr3_length: 15
clone_size: many
v_call: TRBV6-2/TRBV6-3